This TCR beta chain came from a study of T cells in localized non-small cell lung cancer. This clone has more than one count but fewer than ten. Its antigen is as yet unknown. Profiling relied on immunoSEQ multiplex PCR, and the TCRdb table lists in-frame clones only, not all of them. The data contain more than 25,000 clones, 82% of them singletons. This CDR3 region has 14 residues. Per germline, CDR1 MNHEY and CDR2 SVGAGI. Trimming left V 0 bases short and J 7 bases short, with 12 bases between. Whole-study results and caveats: Peak T cell clonality was found in uninvolved adjacent lung, exceeding tumor. Only one tumor region was sequenced, so heterogeneity remains possible.

This specimen consisted of peripheral blood, obtained before any cancer treatment. The chain is built from TRBV6-5 and TRBJ1-1; no firm D call. The sequence derives from a woman aged 40 to 75 with stage I lung adenocarcinoma. CDR3 sequence reads: CASSYSAGIGEAFF. Written as DNA, the CDR3 is TGTGCCAGCAGTTACTCAGCGGGGATTGGTGAAGCTTTCTTT.